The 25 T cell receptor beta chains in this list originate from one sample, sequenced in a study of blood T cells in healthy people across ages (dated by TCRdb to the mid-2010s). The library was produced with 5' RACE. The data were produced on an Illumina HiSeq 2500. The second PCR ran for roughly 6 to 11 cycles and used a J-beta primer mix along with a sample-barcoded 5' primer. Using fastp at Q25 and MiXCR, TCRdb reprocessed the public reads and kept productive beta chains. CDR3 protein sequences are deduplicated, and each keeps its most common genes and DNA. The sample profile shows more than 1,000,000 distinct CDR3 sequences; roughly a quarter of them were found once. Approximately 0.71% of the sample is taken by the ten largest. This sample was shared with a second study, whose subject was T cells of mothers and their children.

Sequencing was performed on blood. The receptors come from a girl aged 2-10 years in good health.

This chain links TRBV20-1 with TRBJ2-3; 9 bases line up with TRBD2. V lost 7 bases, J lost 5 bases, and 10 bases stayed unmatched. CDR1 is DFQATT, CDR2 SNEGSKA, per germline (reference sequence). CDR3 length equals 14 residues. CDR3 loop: CSVKSGGQVDTQYF. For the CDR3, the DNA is TGCAGTGTTAAGAGCGGGGGGCAAGTAGATACGCAGTATTTT.

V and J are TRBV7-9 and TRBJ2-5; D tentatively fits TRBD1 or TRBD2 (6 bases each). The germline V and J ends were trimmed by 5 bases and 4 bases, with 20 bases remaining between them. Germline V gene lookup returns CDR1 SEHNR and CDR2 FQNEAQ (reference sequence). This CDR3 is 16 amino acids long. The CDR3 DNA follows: TGTGCCAGCAGCATCCTGGGGGGCCGGTCGCCAGAGACCCAGTACTTC. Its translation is CASSILGGRSPETQYF. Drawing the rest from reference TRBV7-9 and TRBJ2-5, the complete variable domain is DTGVSQNPRHKITKRGQNVTFRCDPISEHNRLYWYRQTLGQGPEFLTYFQNEAQLEKSRLLSDRFSAERPKGSFSTLEIQRTEQGDSAMYLCASSILGGRSPETQYFGPGTRLLVL.

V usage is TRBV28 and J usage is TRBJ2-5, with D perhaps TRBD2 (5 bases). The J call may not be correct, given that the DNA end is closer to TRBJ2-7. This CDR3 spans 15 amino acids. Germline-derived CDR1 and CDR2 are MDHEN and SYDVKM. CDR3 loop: CASSLTLEALYEQYF. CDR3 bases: TGTGCCAGCAGTTTGACTTTGGAGGCCCTCTACGAGCAGTACTTC.

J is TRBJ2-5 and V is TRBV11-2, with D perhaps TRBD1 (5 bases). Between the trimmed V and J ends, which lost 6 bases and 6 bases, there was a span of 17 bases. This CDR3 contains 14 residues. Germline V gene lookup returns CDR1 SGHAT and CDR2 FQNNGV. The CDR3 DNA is TGTGCCAGCAGACTGACAGTGGAAGAACAGACCCAGTACTTC. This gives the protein CASRLTVEEQTQYF.

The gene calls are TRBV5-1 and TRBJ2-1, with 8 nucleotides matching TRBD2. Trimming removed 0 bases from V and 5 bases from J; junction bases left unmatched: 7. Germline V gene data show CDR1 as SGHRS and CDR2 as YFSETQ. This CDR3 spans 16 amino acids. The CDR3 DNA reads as TGCGCCAGCAGCTTGGTCGGGGGGGGTACCGACAATGAGCAGTTCTTC. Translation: CASSLVGGGTDNEQFF.

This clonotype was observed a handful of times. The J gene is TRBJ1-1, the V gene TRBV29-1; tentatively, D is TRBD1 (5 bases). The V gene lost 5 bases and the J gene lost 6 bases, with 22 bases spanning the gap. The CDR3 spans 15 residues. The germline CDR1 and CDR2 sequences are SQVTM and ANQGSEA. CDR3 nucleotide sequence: TGCAGCGTTTTCCCACGACAGTCCACGAGACCTGAAGCTTTCTTT. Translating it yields CSVFPRQSTRPEAFF.

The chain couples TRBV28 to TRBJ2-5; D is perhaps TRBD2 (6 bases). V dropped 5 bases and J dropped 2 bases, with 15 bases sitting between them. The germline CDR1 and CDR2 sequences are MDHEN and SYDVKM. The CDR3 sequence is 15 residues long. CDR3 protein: CASSPLERVQETQYF. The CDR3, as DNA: TGTGCCAGCAGTCCTCTAGAGCGGGTTCAAGAGACCCAGTACTTC.

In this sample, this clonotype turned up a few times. CDR3 sequence (DNA): TGCGCCAGCAGCCCGGATGGAAGGGTCTATGGGCCCCAGCATTTT. This encodes CASSPDGRVYGPQHF. This chain uses TRBV5-1 with TRBJ1-5; D is unresolved. The length of the CDR3 is 15 residues. Germline CDR1 reads SGHRS; CDR2 reads YFSETQ. V was trimmed by 4 bases and J by 9 bases, leaving 20 bases between them.

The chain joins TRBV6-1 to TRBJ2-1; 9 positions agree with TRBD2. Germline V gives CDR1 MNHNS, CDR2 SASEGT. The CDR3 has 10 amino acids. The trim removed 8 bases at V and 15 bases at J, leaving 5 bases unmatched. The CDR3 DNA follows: TGTGCCAGCGGGCGGGAGGGCCTGTTCTTC. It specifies CASGREGLFF.

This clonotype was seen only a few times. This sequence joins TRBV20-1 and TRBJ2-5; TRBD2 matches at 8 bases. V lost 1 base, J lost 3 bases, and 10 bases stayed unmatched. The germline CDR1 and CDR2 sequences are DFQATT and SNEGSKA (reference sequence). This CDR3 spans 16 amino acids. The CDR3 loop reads CSARGASGGLEETQYF. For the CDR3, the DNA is TGCAGTGCTAGAGGGGCGAGCGGGGGTTTGGAAGAGACCCAGTACTTC.

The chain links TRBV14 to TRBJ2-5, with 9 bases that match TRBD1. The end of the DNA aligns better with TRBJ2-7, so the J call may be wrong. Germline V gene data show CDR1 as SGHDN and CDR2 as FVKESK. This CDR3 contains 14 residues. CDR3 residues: CASRRTGDSYEQYF. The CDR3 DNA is TGTGCCAGCAGGCGGACAGGGGATTCCTACGAGCAGTACTTC.

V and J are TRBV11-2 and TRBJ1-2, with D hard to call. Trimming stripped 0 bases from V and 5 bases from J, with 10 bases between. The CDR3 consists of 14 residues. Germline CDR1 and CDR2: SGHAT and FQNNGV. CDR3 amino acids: CASSLDPEGYGYTF. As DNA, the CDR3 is TGTGCCAGCAGCTTAGATCCTGAAGGGTATGGCTACACCTTC.

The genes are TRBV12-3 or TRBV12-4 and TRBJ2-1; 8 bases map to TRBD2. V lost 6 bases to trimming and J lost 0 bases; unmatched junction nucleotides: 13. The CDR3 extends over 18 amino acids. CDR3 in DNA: TGTGCCAGCAGGACCTCCGGGGGGGGGCCGCCCTCCTACAATGAGCAGTTCTTC. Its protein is CASRTSGGGPPSYNEQFF.

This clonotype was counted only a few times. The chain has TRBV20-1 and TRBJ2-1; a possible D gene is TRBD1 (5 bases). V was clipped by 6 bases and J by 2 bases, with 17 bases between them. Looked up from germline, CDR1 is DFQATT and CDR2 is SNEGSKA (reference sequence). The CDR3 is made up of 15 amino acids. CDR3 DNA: TGCAGTGCCAGGGATCCAGACAGCACCTACAATGAGCAGTTCTTC. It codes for CSARDPDSTYNEQFF.

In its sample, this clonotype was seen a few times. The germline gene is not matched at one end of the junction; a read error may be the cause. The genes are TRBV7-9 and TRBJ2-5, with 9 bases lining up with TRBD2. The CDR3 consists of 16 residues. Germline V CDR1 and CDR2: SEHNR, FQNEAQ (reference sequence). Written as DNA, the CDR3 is TGTGCCGGCAGCCGGACAATAGCGGGAGACCAAGAGACCCAGTACTTC. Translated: CAGSRTIAGDQETQYF.

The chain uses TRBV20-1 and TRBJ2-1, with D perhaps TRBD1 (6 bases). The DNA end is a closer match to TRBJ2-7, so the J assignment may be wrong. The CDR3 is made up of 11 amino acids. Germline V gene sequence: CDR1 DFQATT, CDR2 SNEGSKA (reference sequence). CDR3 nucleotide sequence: TGCAGTGGACAGGCGTCCTACGAGCAGTACTTC. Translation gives CSGQASYEQYF.

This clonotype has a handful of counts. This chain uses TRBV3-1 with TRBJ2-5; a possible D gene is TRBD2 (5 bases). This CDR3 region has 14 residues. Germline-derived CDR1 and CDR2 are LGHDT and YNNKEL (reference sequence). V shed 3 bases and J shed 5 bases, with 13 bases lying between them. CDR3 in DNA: TGTGCCAGCAGCCACACCGGGGAATGGGAGACCCAGTACTTC. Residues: CASSHTGEWETQYF.

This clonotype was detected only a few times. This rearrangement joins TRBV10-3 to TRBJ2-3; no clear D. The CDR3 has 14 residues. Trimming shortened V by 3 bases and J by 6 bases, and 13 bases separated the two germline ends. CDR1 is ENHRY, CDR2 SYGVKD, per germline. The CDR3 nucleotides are TGTGCCATCAGTGAATCAACCCCACAGGATACGCAGTATTTT. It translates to CAISESTPQDTQYF.

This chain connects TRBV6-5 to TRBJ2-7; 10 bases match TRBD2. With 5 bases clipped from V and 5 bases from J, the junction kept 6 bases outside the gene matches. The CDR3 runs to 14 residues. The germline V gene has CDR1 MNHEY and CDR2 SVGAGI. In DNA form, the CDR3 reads TGTGCCAGCAGTCGACCGGGACTAGCGAACGAGCAGTACTTC. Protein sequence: CASSRPGLANEQYF.

This CDR3 is CASSVEWDTEAFF. The CDR3, as DNA: TGTGCCAGCAGCGTAGAATGGGACACTGAAGCTTTCTTT. V and J are TRBV9 and TRBJ1-1; D ambiguous. From germline, CDR1 is SGDLS and CDR2 YYNGEE. The CDR3 has 13 residues. V shed 0 bases and J shed 3 bases, with 6 bases lying between them.

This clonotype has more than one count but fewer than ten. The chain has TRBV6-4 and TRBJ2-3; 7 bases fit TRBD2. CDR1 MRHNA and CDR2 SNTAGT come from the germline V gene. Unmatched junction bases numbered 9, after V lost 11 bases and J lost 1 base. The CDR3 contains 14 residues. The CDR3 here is CALKASGGTDTQYF. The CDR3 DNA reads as TGTGCCCTGAAGGCTAGCGGAGGCACAGATACGCAGTATTTT.

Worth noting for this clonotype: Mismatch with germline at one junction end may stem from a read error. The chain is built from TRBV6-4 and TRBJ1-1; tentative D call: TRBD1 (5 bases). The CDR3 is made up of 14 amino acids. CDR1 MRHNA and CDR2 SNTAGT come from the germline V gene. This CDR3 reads CASSLTAEDTEASF. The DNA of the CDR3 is TGTGCCAGCAGTTTGACAGCCGAGGACACTGAAGCTTCCTTT.

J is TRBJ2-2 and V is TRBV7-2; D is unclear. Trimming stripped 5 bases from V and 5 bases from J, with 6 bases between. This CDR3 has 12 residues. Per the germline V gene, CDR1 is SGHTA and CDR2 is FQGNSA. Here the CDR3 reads CASSPITGELFF. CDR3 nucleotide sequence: TGTGCCAGCAGCCCGATTACCGGGGAGCTGTTTTTT.

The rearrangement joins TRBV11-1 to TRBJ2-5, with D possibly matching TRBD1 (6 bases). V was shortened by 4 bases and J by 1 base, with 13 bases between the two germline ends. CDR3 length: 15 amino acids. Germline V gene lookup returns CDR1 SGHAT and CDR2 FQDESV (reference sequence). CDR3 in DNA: TGTGCCAGCAGCTCGACAGGACCCCTCCAAGAGACCCAGTACTTC. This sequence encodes CASSSTGPLQETQYF.

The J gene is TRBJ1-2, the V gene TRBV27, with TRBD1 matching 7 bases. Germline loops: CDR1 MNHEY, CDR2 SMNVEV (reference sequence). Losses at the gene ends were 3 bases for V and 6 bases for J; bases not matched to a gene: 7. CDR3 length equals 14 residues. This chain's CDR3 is CASSLGDRVDGYTF. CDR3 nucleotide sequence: TGTGCCAGCAGTTTGGGCGACAGGGTTGATGGCTACACCTTC.